Presented here are 18 T cell receptor beta chains from one specimen sequenced in a study of post-analysis software for immune sequencing data (dated by TCRdb to between 2014 and 2017). What the study reported, not specific to this receptor: Patients showed significantly higher frequencies than controls for a handful of TRBV segments, among them TRBV5-6, TRBV5-1 and TRBV20-1.

Their target antigens are unknown. Receptor amplification or capture employed PCR. Sequencing used an Illumina HiSeq 2500. To reduce PCR and sequencing biases, unique molecular identifiers were built into the TCR beta cDNA libraries. Through fastp at Q25 and MiXCR, TCRdb rebuilt clones from the public reads, retaining in-frame beta chains. Each CDR3 protein gets just one entry, which takes the most common genes and DNA from the rows behind it. The sample table records around 440,000 distinct CDR3 sequences; approximately 46% of these occur just once. About 12% of the sample belongs to the ten largest clones. The sample comprised blood. The source of these receptors is a girl between 10 and 17 years old with multiple sclerosis.

The chain recombines TRBV4-1 with TRBJ1-5; possibly TRBD1 for D (6 bases). CDR3 length: 16 residues. V gave up 1 base and J gave up 7 bases, with 17 bases separating them. CDR1 MGHRA and CDR2 YSYEKL come from the germline V gene. CDR3 protein: CASSQAFQGSGQPQHF. CDR3 bases: TGCGCCAGCAGCCAAGCTTTTCAGGGGTCAGGGCAGCCCCAGCATTTT.

The chain joins TRBV29-1 to TRBJ2-7; unclear D gene. The CDR3 is 15 residues long. Germline V gene sequence: CDR1 SQVTM, CDR2 ANQGSEA. Trimming stripped 7 bases from V and 2 bases from J, with 21 bases between. The CDR3 sequence: CSATDGTPSTYEQYF. The DNA for the CDR3 is TGCAGCGCCACGGACGGTACCCCTTCGACCTACGAGCAGTACTTC.

The CDR3 DNA reads as TGTGCCAGCAGCCTCCAAACGGTTCCTGACACTGAAGCTTTCTTT. It encodes CASSLQTVPDTEAFF. J is TRBJ1-1 and V is TRBV7-9, with D unclear. Per germline, CDR1 SEHNR and CDR2 FQNEAQ (reference sequence). V was cut by 5 bases and J by 3 bases, with 16 bases left in between. The CDR3 sequence is 15 residues long.

The chain recombines TRBV10-2 with TRBJ2-5, with D tentatively TRBD2 (6 bases). Matching the DNA end better, TRBJ2-7 makes the J call doubtful. Germline CDR1 is WSHSY and CDR2 is SAAADI. The CDR3 is made up of 11 amino acids. CDR3 in amino acids: CASRGGDEQYF. CDR3 nucleotides: TGCGCCAGCAGGGGCGGGGACGAGCAGTACTTC.

The chain links TRBV28 to TRBJ2-4, with unresolved D. Germline V CDR1 and CDR2: MDHEN, SYDVKM. Trimming removed 3 bases at V and 11 bases at J, with 14 bases between. This CDR3 is built from 13 residues. The CDR3 is CASSFKGRLVQYF. The CDR3 nucleotides read TGTGCCAGCAGTTTCAAGGGCCGCCTCGTTCAGTACTTC.

The V and J genes are TRBV15 and TRBJ2-7; D could derive from TRBD1 or TRBD2 (7 bases each). The CDR3 is 16 residues long. Germline V lookup: CDR1 LNHNV, CDR2 YYDKDF (reference sequence). Trimming left V 0 bases short and J 1 base short, with 13 bases between. The chain's CDR3 is CATSREGGGDSYEQYF. For the CDR3, the DNA is TGTGCCACCAGCAGAGAGGGAGGGGGCGATTCCTACGAGCAGTACTTC.

This clonotype occurred once. The V gene is TRBV3-1, the J gene TRBJ2-3; no clear D. V lost 3 bases to trimming and J lost 0 bases, with 22 bases between them. CDR1 LGHDT and CDR2 YNNKEL come from the germline V gene (reference sequence). This CDR3 is built from 19 residues. The CDR3 here is CASSHRKVEEKGSTDTQYF. In DNA form, the CDR3 reads TGTGCCAGCAGCCACCGAAAGGTCGAGGAAAAGGGAAGCACAGATACGCAGTATTTT.

V is TRBV29-1 and J is TRBJ2-5, with TRBD2 as a possible D gene (5 bases). The CDR3 is 11 amino acids. V was cut by 5 bases and J by 2 bases, with 6 bases left in between. Germline V gene sequence: CDR1 SQVTM, CDR2 ANQGSEA. CDR3 sequence (DNA): TGCAGCGTTAGGAGGCAAGAGACCCAGTACTTC. This gives the protein CSVRRQETQYF. The complete variable domain, with remaining parts taken from reference TRBV29-1 and TRBJ2-5, reads SAVISQKPSRDICQRGTSLTIQCQVDSQVTMMFWYRQQPGQSLTLIATANQGSEATYESGFVIDKFPISRPNLTFSTLTVSNMSPEDSSIYLCSVRRQETQYFGPGTRLLVL.

CDR3 DNA: TGTGCCACCAGCAGAGGCTTAAGCTCCTACGAGCAGTACTTC. Its protein product is CATSRGLSSYEQYF. The chain uses TRBV15 and TRBJ2-7, with D uncertain. The germline V gene encodes CDR1 LNHNV and CDR2 YYDKDF (reference sequence). This CDR3 contains 14 residues. The germline V and J ends were trimmed by 1 base and 0 bases, with 7 bases remaining between them.

The rearrangement links TRBV11-2 to TRBJ2-1, with D perhaps TRBD2 (6 bases). Trimming took 0 bases from V and 9 from J, leaving 12 bases between them. CDR3 size: 14 residues. Per germline, CDR1 SGHAT and CDR2 FQNNGV. The CDR3 protein is CASSLERGSSEQFF. The CDR3 DNA reads as TGTGCCAGCAGCTTAGAGCGGGGTTCCAGTGAGCAGTTCTTC.

This chain uses TRBV29-1 with TRBJ2-2, with D uncertain. V dropped 4 bases and J dropped 1 base, with 7 bases sitting between them. From germline, CDR1 is SQVTM and CDR2 ANQGSEA. The CDR3 has 13 amino acids. CDR3 DNA: TGCAGCGTTGCGGAGCGGAACACCGGGGAGCTGTTTTTT. Translating it yields CSVAERNTGELFF.

The V and J genes are TRBV11-2 and TRBJ2-7; D might be TRBD2 (6 bases). With the DNA end fitting TRBJ2-4 better, the J assignment may be wrong. This CDR3 has 14 amino acids. Germline V gene sequence: CDR1 SGHAT, CDR2 FQNNGV. The CDR3 loop is CASSLQGRYSIQYF. As DNA, the CDR3 is TGTGCCAGCAGCTTACAAGGGAGGTACTCCATTCAGTACTTC.

This clonotype was counted at least ten times. The chain has TRBV5-1 and TRBJ2-3, with TRBD1 identical over 7 bases. The V segment lost 0 bases and the J segment 1 base; nucleotides outside the gene matches: 2. Germline CDR1 and CDR2: SGHRS and YFSETQ. The CDR3 is made up of 15 amino acids. CDR3 in amino acids: CASSLDRGRTDTQYF. DNA of the CDR3: TGCGCCAGCAGCTTGGACAGGGGCCGCACAGATACGCAGTATTTT.

The chain employs TRBV20-1 and TRBJ2-5, with 12 positions matching TRBD2. Germline CDR1 DFQATT, CDR2 SNEGSKA (reference sequence). The CDR3 runs to 14 residues. The V and J ends lost 5 bases and 11 bases, in that order; junction bases with no gene match: 12. In DNA form, the CDR3 reads TGCAGTGCTCCGACTAGCGGGAGTATAAATGAGCAGTACTTC. Protein product: CSAPTSGSINEQYF.

The J gene is TRBJ2-7, the V gene TRBV18; 12 positions match TRBD2. The germline gives CDR1 KGHSH, CDR2 LQKENI. The CDR3 contains 17 residues. V lost 3 bases, J lost 0 bases, and 6 bases stayed unmatched. CDR3 loop: CASSPGLAGTNSYEQYF. In DNA form, the CDR3 reads TGTGCCAGCTCACCGGGACTAGCGGGTACAAACTCCTACGAGCAGTACTTC. The whole variable domain, remainder taken from reference TRBV18 and TRBJ2-7, is NAGVMQNPRHLVRRRGQEARLRCSPMKGHSHVYWYRQLPEEGLKFMVYLQKENIIDESGMPKERFSAEFPKEGPSILRIQQVVRGDSAAYFCASSPGLAGTNSYEQYFGPGTRLTVT.

In regard to this clonotype: The junction shows a germline mismatch at one end, possibly a read error. The CDR3 loop reads CGATSPDSPYEQYF. The CDR3 bases are TGCGGTGCTACTAGTCCCGACTCACCCTACGAGCAGTACTTC. The V gene is TRBV20-1, the J gene TRBJ2-5, with D possibly TRBD2 on 5 matching bases. The J call may be faulty, since TRBJ2-7 better matches the DNA end. The CDR3 totals 14 residues. CDR1 and CDR2 (germline): DFQATT, SNEGSKA (reference sequence).

The chain couples TRBV6-8 to TRBJ1-2; 10 bases align to TRBD1. The germline V gene encodes CDR1 MNHGY and CDR2 SAAAGT. J lost 8 bases, V lost 5 bases, and 8 bases had no gene match. This CDR3 comprises 14 residues. CDR3 amino acids: CASSPPDRGDGYTF. The CDR3 DNA reads TGTGCCAGCAGTCCTCCGGACAGGGGGGACGGCTACACCTTC.

The chain employs TRBV4-1 and TRBJ2-6, with 7 bases that match TRBD1. Unmatched junction bases numbered 6, after V lost 0 bases and J lost 1 base. CDR1 is MGHRA, CDR2 YSYEKL, per germline. The CDR3 runs to 18 residues. The CDR3 is CASSQEFDRVSGANVLTF. The CDR3 nucleotides are TGCGCCAGCAGCCAAGAATTCGACAGGGTTTCTGGGGCCAACGTCCTGACTTTC.